Below, 30 T cell receptor beta chains from the same sample are listed, as sequenced in a study of T cells in women clearing cervical HPV infection. TCRdb keeps only in-frame clones here, not all; method: immunoSEQ multiplex PCR. The sample features tens of thousands of clones, with about 3.1% in its top ten. Sequenced material: blood buffy coat. The receptors here all came from a woman aged 18 to 75 with a cervical HPV16 infection that either progressed to CIN3+ or cleared (not recorded which).

Concerning this clone itself: The read ends 3 residues early relative to the CDR3; the germline J gene fills the gap. This chain joins TRBV20-1 and TRBJ2-7, with a tentative D call TRBD1 (6 bases). Trimming removed 5 bases from V and 0 bases from J, with 11 bases in between. The CDR3 consists of 13 residues. The germline CDR1 and CDR2 sequences are DFQATT and SNEGSKA (reference sequence). The sequenced CDR3 bases are TGCAGTGCTCGAACAGGGTCCTCCTACGAG. Translation: CSARTGSSYE. The entire CDR3 protein reads CSARTGSSYEQYF.

To note about this clone: The read halts 3 residues ahead of the CDR3 end, with the missing end drawn from the germline J gene. The chain combines TRBV5-4 with TRBJ2-3; a weak D match, TRBD1 (5 bases). The CDR3 runs 13 residues. Germline CDR1 and CDR2: SGHNT and YYREEE (reference sequence). The DNA read from the CDR3 is TGTGCCAGCAGGAAAGGGCAGGGTATCACG. The encoded protein is CASRKGQGIT. The CDR3, in full, reads CASRKGQGITQYF.

Note on this clone: The read is 3 residues too short to cover the CDR3 end, so that end is filled in from the germline J gene. V gene TRBV7-2 combines with J gene TRBJ2-3; TRBD1 agrees at 7 bases. CDR3 length: 14 residues. Germline-derived CDR1 and CDR2 are SGHTA and FQGNSA. CDR3 DNA, as far as it was read: TGTGCCAGCAGCACGAACAGGGGACGAGAGACG. This encodes CASSTNRGRET. The entire CDR3 is CASSTNRGRETQYF.

Turning to this clone: From the germline J gene comes the end of the CDR3, since the read stops 3 residues before it. J is TRBJ1-1 and V is TRBV7-6; D is uncertain. V lost 7 bases, J lost 1 base, and 10 bases lay in between. Germline CDR1 SGHVS, CDR2 FNYEAQ. This CDR3 comprises 13 residues. The sequenced part of the CDR3 DNA is TGTGCCAGCATTAAAACACCGAACACTGAA. Translating gives CASIKTPNTE. The whole CDR3 is CASIKTPNTEAFF.

Concerning this clone itself: The CDR3 end is not reached by the read, which stops 3 residues before it; the germline J gene fills it in. This chain links TRBV5-1 with TRBJ2-5; 11 bases align to TRBD1. CDR1 is SGHRS, CDR2 YFSETQ, per germline. There are 17 residues in the CDR3. CDR3 DNA, as far as it was read: TGCGCCAGCAGCTTGTCTCCCGGGACAGGGGGAACAGATACC. It specifies CASSLSPGTGGTDT. In full, the CDR3 is CASSLSPGTGGTDTQYF.

As to this clone: With the read ending 3 residues before the CDR3 end, the germline J gene is used to fill in that end. The genes are TRBV20-1 and TRBJ2-3, with 7 bases identical to TRBD2. In germline, CDR1 is DFQATT, CDR2 SNEGSKA (reference sequence). V shed 0 bases and J 7 bases; nucleotides not matched to a gene: 13. CDR3 size: 16 residues. This CDR3 is CSAREWGSGVSNTQYF. Incomplete CDR3 DNA: TGCAGTGCTAGAGAATGGGGAAGCGGGGTCTCAAATACG.

Turning to this clone: The read terminates 3 residues before the CDR3 end, so the remaining end is supplied by the germline J gene. The chain recombines TRBV29-1 with TRBJ1-2, with a weak D call TRBD1 (6 bases). Trimming took off 3 bases at V and 3 bases at J, with 11 bases between the two ends. This CDR3 is built from 13 residues. The V gene's germline CDR1 is SQVTM and CDR2 ANQGSEA. The sequenced part of the CDR3 DNA is TGCAGCGTTGAGGGACCAGGGGACTATGGC. Translated, it gives CSVEGPGDYG. The whole CDR3 reads CSVEGPGDYGYTF. Together with reference TRBV29-1 and TRBJ1-2, the CDR3 gives the full variable domain: SAVISQKPSRDICQRGTSLTIQCQVDSQVTMMFWYRQQPGQSLTLIATANQGSEATYESGFVIDKFPISRPNLTFSTLTVSNMSPEDSSIYLCSVEGPGDYGYTFGSGTRLTVV.

To note about this clone: The CDR3 extends 3 residues past the end of the read, so its final part is completed from the germline J gene. The chain carries TRBV7-6 and TRBJ2-3; 11 bases agree with TRBD2. Trimming took 5 bases from V and 5 from J; bases not matched to a gene: 12. The CDR3 spans 17 residues. The germline V gene encodes CDR1 SGHVS and CDR2 FNYEAQ. This CDR3 is CASSNLISGGAVDTQYF. The part of the CDR3 DNA that was read is TGTGCCAGCAGCAACCTTATTAGCGGGGGGGCCGTAGATACG. Looking up the rest from reference TRBV7-6 and TRBJ2-3 gives the full variable domain: GAGVSQSPRYKVTKRGQDVALRCDPISGHVSLYWYRQALGQGPEFLTYFNYEAQQDKSGLPNDRFSAERPEGSISTLTIQRTEQRDSAMYRCASSNLISGGAVDTQYFGPGTRLTVL.

A note on this clone: The read ends 3 residues early relative to the CDR3; the germline J gene fills the gap. The chain couples TRBV19 to TRBJ2-7, with 10 bases that match TRBD1. V was pared by 10 bases and J by 3 bases, with 9 bases of the junction left unmatched. Per germline, CDR1 LNHDA and CDR2 SQIVND (reference sequence). The CDR3 loop spans 14 amino acids. Partial CDR3 DNA: TGTGCCACCGCATTGACAGGGGGCTACTACGAG. Translated: CATALTGGYYE. The full CDR3 protein is CATALTGGYYEQYF.

On this clone: The sequence runs out 3 residues before the end of the CDR3; the remainder is reconstructed from the germline J gene. The J gene is TRBJ2-3, the V gene TRBV19, with TRBD2 matching 9 bases. CDR1 and CDR2 (germline): LNHDA, SQIVND (reference sequence). This CDR3 is 19 amino acids long. With 9 bases clipped from V and 0 bases from J, the junction kept 19 bases outside the gene matches. The CDR3 reads CASSLGVAGASPSTDTQYF. CDR3 bases read: TGTGCCAGCTCCCTTGGGGTAGCGGGAGCCTCACCTAGCACAGATACG.

As for this clone: Read sequence stops 3 residues before the CDR3 end, and the germline J gene provides the missing end. The V and J genes are TRBV5-1 and TRBJ2-3; 15 bases align to TRBD2. The V and J ends lost 4 bases and 2 bases, in that order; junction bases with no gene match: 5. The CDR3 covers 17 residues. Germline V lookup: CDR1 SGHRS, CDR2 YFSETQ. The chain's CDR3 is CASSLGTSGGNTDTQYF. Incomplete CDR3 DNA: TGCGCCAGCAGCCTCGGGACTAGCGGGGGGAACACAGATACG.

Concerning this clone itself: The sequenced fragment ends 3 residues before the CDR3 boundary, so the rest is inferred from the germline J gene. This sequence joins TRBV5-1 and TRBJ2-1, with 10 bases identical to TRBD2. Germline CDR1 SGHRS, CDR2 YFSETQ. With V trimmed by 0 bases and J by 0 bases, 0 bases remained unmatched. The CDR3 spans 16 residues. The CDR3 sequence: CASSLGLAGSYNEQFF. The CDR3 DNA, read in part, is TGCGCCAGCAGCTTGGGACTAGCGGGCTCCTACAATGAG.

In the case of this clone: The sequence runs out 3 residues before the end of the CDR3; the remainder is reconstructed from the germline J gene. The same CDR3 is also encoded by other DNA sequences in this sample. The rearrangement links TRBV18 to TRBJ1-1; D may be TRBD1 (5 bases). This CDR3 has 14 residues. Per germline, CDR1 KGHSH and CDR2 LQKENI. The V gene lost 6 bases and the J gene lost 1 base, with 12 bases spanning the gap. CDR3 DNA (partial): TGTGCCAGCTCGCCTAGTAGGGGGAACACTGAA. Amino acids: CASSPSRGNTE. The whole CDR3 is CASSPSRGNTEAFF.

Details on this clone: From the germline J gene comes the end of the CDR3, since the read stops 3 residues before it. This chain links TRBV7-9 with TRBJ1-1; D gene unclear. This CDR3 is 14 amino acids long. Germline assignment: CDR1 SEHNR and CDR2 FQNEAQ (reference sequence). The part of the CDR3 DNA that was read is TGTGCCAGCAGCTCTCGGTCCGGGGTTGGTGGC. Its translation: CASSSRSGVGG. The complete CDR3 protein is CASSSRSGVGGAFF.

Concerning this clone itself: Sequencing ends 3 residues short of the CDR3 end; the germline J gene provides the rest. Other DNA sequences of this sample code for an identical CDR3. The chain combines TRBV2 with TRBJ2-7; 9 nucleotides agree with TRBD2. Germline loops: CDR1 SNHLY, CDR2 FYNNEI. This CDR3 has 12 amino acids. V was clipped by 8 bases and J by 3 bases; unmatched bases: 2. CDR3 region: CASRSGSYEQYF. The DNA read from the CDR3 is TGTGCCAGCCGTAGCGGGAGCTACGAG. Looking up the rest from reference TRBV2 and TRBJ2-7 gives the full variable domain: EPEVTQTPSHQVTQMGQEVILRCVPISNHLYFYWYRQILGQKVEFLVSFYNNEISEKSEIFDDQFSVERPDGSNFTLKIRSTKLEDSAMYFCASRSGSYEQYFGPGTRLTVT.

Note on this clone: Sequencing ends 3 residues short of the CDR3 end; the germline J gene provides the rest. This chain uses TRBV7-9 with TRBJ1-2; 7 positions agree with TRBD1. Germline CDR1 and CDR2: SEHNR and FQNEAQ (reference sequence). The CDR3 sequence is 13 residues long. Trimming at V came to 2 bases and at J to 7 bases, leaving 4 bases not matched to a gene. The part of the CDR3 DNA that was read is TGTGCCAGCAGCTTAACAGGGGTTGGTGGC. The encoded protein is CASSLTGVGG. The CDR3 as a whole reads CASSLTGVGGYTF.

Of note for this clone: The read terminates 3 residues ahead of where the CDR3 ends, so the germline J gene completes it. This chain connects TRBV18 to TRBJ1-1, with D unresolved. This CDR3 is built from 15 residues. Germline V gives CDR1 KGHSH, CDR2 LQKENI. V shed 0 bases and J shed 0 bases, with 8 bases lying between them. The DNA read from the CDR3 is TGTGCCAGCTCACCACCTTACAGCATGAACACTGAA. This translates into CASSPPYSMNTE. The entire CDR3 sequence reads CASSPPYSMNTEAFF.

As regards this clone: The read is 3 residues too short to cover the CDR3 end, so that end is filled in from the germline J gene. This rearrangement joins TRBV5-1 to TRBJ1-4, with D uncertain. Germline CDR1 SGHRS, CDR2 YFSETQ. The CDR3 contains 16 residues. The CDR3 is CASSLNSRAYNSPLFF. CDR3 DNA, as far as it was read: TGCGCCAGCAGCTTAAACAGTAGAGCCTATAATTCACCA.

Comment on this clone: The sequence runs out 3 residues before the end of the CDR3; the remainder is reconstructed from the germline J gene. The J gene is TRBJ2-4, the V gene TRBV18; a weak D match, TRBD1 (6 bases). In germline, CDR1 is KGHSH, CDR2 LQKENI. The CDR3 is 13 amino acids. CDR3 protein: CASSPGDTYGQYF. The DNA read from the CDR3 is TGTGCCAGCTCACCAGGGGACACCTATGGT.

In the case of this clone: The read falls 3 residues short of the CDR3 end, and the missing part is taken from the germline J gene. The chain couples TRBV18 to TRBJ2-1; 8 positions match TRBD1. Germline lookup yields CDR1 KGHSH and CDR2 LQKENI. This CDR3 comprises 14 residues. J was trimmed by 8 bases and V by 3 bases; bases with no gene match: 6. The covered CDR3 bases are TGTGCCAGCTCACCCCCAGGGGGCATCTATGAG. It yields the protein CASSPPGGIYE. The full CDR3 is CASSPPGGIYEQFF.

Notes on this clone: The CDR3 end falls 3 residues outside the read, so it is completed with the germline J gene. The genes are TRBV19 and TRBJ1-4, with D possibly TRBD1 on 6 matching bases. CDR3 size: 14 residues. Germline CDR1 and CDR2: LNHDA and SQIVND (reference sequence). CDR3 DNA (partial): TGTGCCAGTCTCCAGGGGTTTGGGGCCAACGTA. Amino acids: CASLQGFGANV. The full CDR3 reads CASLQGFGANVLFF.

As regards this clone: The read ends 3 residues early relative to the CDR3; the germline J gene fills the gap. The chain is built from TRBV18 and TRBJ2-4; D call uncertain. Per germline, CDR1 KGHSH and CDR2 LQKENI. This CDR3 region has 11 residues. Incomplete CDR3 DNA: TGTGCCAGCTCAGTCCAGGATGGT. Its protein is CASSVQDG. The whole CDR3 protein reads CASSVQDGQYF.

Incomplete CDR3 DNA: TGTGCCAGCCAGGGGGCGGCCAAAAACATT. Residues: CASQGAAKNI. The full-length CDR3 reads as CASQGAAKNIQYF. The J gene is TRBJ2-4, the V gene TRBV7-9; 8 positions match TRBD1. The CDR3 end falls 3 residues outside the read, so it is completed with the germline J gene. The CDR3 length is 13 residues. Germline lookup yields CDR1 SEHNR and CDR2 FQNEAQ (reference sequence). V was pared by 8 bases and J by 1 base, with 1 base of the junction left unmatched. Variable domain in full (rest from reference TRBV7-9 and TRBJ2-4): DTGVSQNPRHKITKRGQNVTFRCDPISEHNRLYWYRQTLGQGPEFLTYFQNEAQLEKSRLLSDRFSAERPKGSFSTLEIQRTEQGDSAMYLCASQGAAKNIQYFGAGTRLSVL.

In the case of this clone: The read falls 3 residues short of the CDR3 end, and the missing part is taken from the germline J gene. The chain recombines TRBV7-9 with TRBJ1-4, with 8 bases fitting TRBD1. Trimming at V came to 6 bases and at J to 6 bases, leaving 9 bases not matched to a gene. Germline values: CDR1 SEHNR, CDR2 FQNEAQ (reference sequence). This CDR3 comprises 15 residues. The chain's CDR3 is CASRPWTGRDEKLFF. The part of the CDR3 DNA that was read is TGTGCCAGCAGACCCTGGACAGGGCGAGATGAAAAA.

Note on this clone: The read terminates 3 residues before the CDR3 end, so the remaining end is supplied by the germline J gene. V gene TRBV15 combines with J gene TRBJ2-7; a possible D gene is TRBD1 (5 bases). Germline V CDR1 and CDR2: LNHNV, YYDKDF (reference sequence). The CDR3 consists of 15 residues. Trimming took 2 bases from V and 2 from J, leaving 13 bases between them. The CDR3 bases that were read are TGTGCCACCAGCAGAACAGACAGACCCCCCTACGAG. Translation: CATSRTDRPPYE. The CDR3, in full, reads CATSRTDRPPYEQYF.

With respect to this clone: The DNA ends 3 residues before the CDR3 does, and the rest of the CDR3 is filled in from the germline J gene. The chain joins TRBV20-1 to TRBJ2-7, with a possible D match to TRBD2 (6 bases). Trimming took 6 bases from V and 2 from J, leaving 14 bases between them. From germline, CDR1 is DFQATT and CDR2 SNEGSKA (reference sequence). The CDR3 has 13 residues. Incomplete CDR3 DNA: TGCAGTGCCCCGGACTACCCGACCTACGAG. This codes for CSAPDYPTYE. The whole CDR3 sequence reads CSAPDYPTYEQYF.

In terms of frequency, this clone is medium-sized (0.01 to 0.1%). From the germline J gene comes the end of the CDR3, since the read stops 3 residues before it. The chain has TRBV5-1 and TRBJ2-6; D is perhaps TRBD2 (5 bases). The CDR3 extends over 15 amino acids. V shed 2 bases and J shed 2 bases, with 8 bases lying between them. Germline V gene sequence: CDR1 SGHRS, CDR2 YFSETQ. Incomplete CDR3 DNA: TGCGCCAGCAGCTTTAACGGGGCTGGGGCCAACGTC. Protein: CASSFNGAGANV. The entire CDR3 sequence reads CASSFNGAGANVLTF.

Concerning this clone itself: The DNA ends 3 residues before the CDR3 does, and the rest of the CDR3 is filled in from the germline J gene. V usage is TRBV27 and J usage is TRBJ2-5, with D possibly being TRBD2 (5 bases). Germline V lookup: CDR1 MNHEY, CDR2 SMNVEV (reference sequence). V was shortened by 4 bases and J by 7 bases, with 10 bases between the two germline ends. There are 12 residues in the CDR3. The CDR3 DNA, read in part, is TGTGCCAGCAGTTCGGGGTCCGGGACC. Amino acids: CASSSGSGT. The CDR3 in full is CASSSGSGTQYF.

In the case of this clone: Sequencing ends 3 residues short of the CDR3 end; the germline J gene provides the rest. The chain joins TRBV6-4 to TRBJ1-2; a possible D gene is TRBD1 (5 bases). V was shortened by 8 bases and J by 4 bases, with 8 bases between the two germline ends. The CDR3 is 11 amino acids. Germline V lookup: CDR1 MRHNA, CDR2 SNTAGT. CDR3 sequence: CASGDSYGYTF. The CDR3 bases that were read are TGTGCCAGCGGCGACAGCTATGGC.

As to this clone: The sequence runs out 3 residues before the end of the CDR3; the remainder is reconstructed from the germline J gene. The chain employs TRBV5-1 and TRBJ2-3; D call uncertain. Per the germline V gene, CDR1 is SGHRS and CDR2 is YFSETQ. Trimming took off 1 base at V and 0 bases at J, with 6 bases between the two ends. The CDR3 contains 14 residues. CDR3 loop: CASSLTQSTDTQYF. The covered CDR3 bases are TGCGCCAGCAGCTTGACGCAGAGCACAGATACG.